This record covers a single T cell receptor beta chain. The antigen is not known. The record originates from a study of ipilimumab plus nivolumab after autologous stem cell transplantation. Data came from immunoSEQ multiplex PCR; TCRdb stores just in-frame clones and leaves some out. The repertoire consists of about 17,000 clones, with roughly 84% occurring once and the leading ten covering about 40%. Trimming took off 6 bases at V and 2 bases at J, with 17 bases between the two ends. The CDR3 spans 15 residues. Germline CDR1 and CDR2: MNHNS and SASEGT. General study points: Authors suggest TCR repertoire, Treg phenotype and gut microbiota support further study.

The source of this sequence is a male donor with diffuse large B-cell lymphoma. This chain connects TRBV6-1 to TRBJ2-7; perhaps TRBD2 as D (5 bases). Sequencing used PBMCs, obtained in a trial of ipilimumab plus nivolumab as post-transplant consolidation. CDR3 residues: CASSKEVFITYEQYF. CDR3 DNA sequence: TGTGCCAGCAGCAAGGAGGTCTTCATTACCTACGAGCAGTACTTC.